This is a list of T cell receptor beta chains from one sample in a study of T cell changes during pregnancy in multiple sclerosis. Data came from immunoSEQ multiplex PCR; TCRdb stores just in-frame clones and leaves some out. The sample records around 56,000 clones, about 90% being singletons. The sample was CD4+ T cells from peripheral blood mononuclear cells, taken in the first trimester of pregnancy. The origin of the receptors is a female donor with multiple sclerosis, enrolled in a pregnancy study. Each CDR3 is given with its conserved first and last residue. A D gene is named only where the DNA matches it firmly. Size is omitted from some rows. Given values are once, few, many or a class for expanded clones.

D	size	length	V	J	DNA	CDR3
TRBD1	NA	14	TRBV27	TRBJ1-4	TGTGCCAGCAGACGACAGGGGGCGGGTGAAAAACTGTTTTTT	CASRRQGAGEKLFF
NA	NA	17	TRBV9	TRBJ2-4	TGTGCCAGCAGCGAAAGGGGTGACACCACAGCCAAAAACATTCAGTACTTC	CASSERGDTTAKNIQYF
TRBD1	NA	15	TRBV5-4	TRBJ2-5	TGTGCCAGCAGCTTGCCGGGACAGGGCCAAGAGACCCAGTACTTC	CASSLPGQGQETQYF
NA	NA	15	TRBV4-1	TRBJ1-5	TGCGCCAGCAGTCCTTCCGAGGCGGGGACGGAGCCCCAGCATTTT	CASSPSEAGTEPQHF
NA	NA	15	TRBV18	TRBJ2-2	TGTGCCAGCTCACCATTTGGCAGCGGCACCGGGGAGCTGTTTTTT	CASSPFGSGTGELFF
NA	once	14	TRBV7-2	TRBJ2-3	TGTGCCAGCAGCTTAGGAGTTGCGGGAGATACGCAGTATTTT	CASSLGVAGDTQYF
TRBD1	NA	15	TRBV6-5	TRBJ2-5	TGTGCCAGCAGTTACGGTGGCAGGGGGTGGGAGACCCAGTACTTC	CASSYGGRGWETQYF
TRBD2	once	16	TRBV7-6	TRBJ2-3	TGTGCCAGCAGCCTACTAGCGGGGGCCGGCACAGATACGCAGTATTTT	CASSLLAGAGTDTQYF
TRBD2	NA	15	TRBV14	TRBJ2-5	TGTGCCAGCAGCCAAGATCTAGCGGGGAAAGAGACCCAGTACTTC	CASSQDLAGKETQYF
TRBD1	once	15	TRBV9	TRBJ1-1	TGTGCCAGCAGTGTTTTGGACAGGCTGAACACTGAAGCTTTCTTT	CASSVLDRLNTEAFF
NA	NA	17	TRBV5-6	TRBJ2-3	TGTGCCAGCAGCTTGCCGGGAACCGGGCCTACCACAGATACGCAGTATTTT	CASSLPGTGPTTDTQYF
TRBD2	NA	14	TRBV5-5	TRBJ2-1	TGTGCCAGCAGCCGGACTAGCGGGGGGCATGAGCAGTTCTTC	CASSRTSGGHEQFF
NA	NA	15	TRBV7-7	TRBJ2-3	TGTGCTAGCAGCTTCGATAGGGGAATTGCAGATACGCAGTATTTT	CASSFDRGIADTQYF
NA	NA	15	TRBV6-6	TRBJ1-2	TGTGCCAGCATGTCTGGTTCCACTGGTAACTATGGCTACACCTTC	CASMSGSTGNYGYTF
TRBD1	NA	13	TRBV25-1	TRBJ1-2	TGTGCCAGCAGTAGCAGGGGGCTAGTTGGCTACACCTTC	CASSSRGLVGYTF
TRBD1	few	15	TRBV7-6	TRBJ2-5	TGTGCCAGCAGCTTAGCCGCGGGACAGGGTGAGACCCAGTACTTC	CASSLAAGQGETQYF
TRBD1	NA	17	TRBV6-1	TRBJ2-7	TGTGCCAGCAGTGAGTACAAGGGAGGACAGGGGGCCTACGAGCAGTACTTC	CASSEYKGGQGAYEQYF